This T cell receptor (beta chain) was sequenced in a study of T cells after yellow fever vaccination. In TCRdb, the 5' RACE reads were re-called with MiXCR into one record per CDR3 protein. The table includes more than 300,000 distinct CDR3 sequences, around 6.8% detected once. Trimming took off 7 bases at V and 4 bases at J, with 19 bases between the two ends. The CDR3 loop spans 15 amino acids. The chain uses TRBV12-3 or TRBV12-4 and TRBJ1-1; perhaps TRBD1 as D (6 bases). This TCR was recovered from a man aged 18-30 years who received the YFV17D yellow fever vaccine. The starting material was PBMCs, obtained roughly 45 days after the first yellow fever vaccination. The CDR3 bases are TGTGCCAGCACCCCCCTGGCGGGGGGGGCCACTGAAGCTTTCTTT. Encoded protein: CASTPLAGGATEAFF.